This T cell receptor (beta chain) was captured in a study of cytomegalovirus exposure and HLA in healthy donors. PCR used 60 Vbeta primers and 13 Jbeta primers. Under the authors' procedure: Unique TCR beta chains numbered approximately 80 million in a later analysis, with roughly 10 million shared. Profiling relied on immunoSEQ multiplex PCR, and the TCRdb table lists in-frame clones only, not all of them. V and J calls and clone size follow that table, whereas D and trimming were derived from the DNA. The data hold 160,000 or so clones, with around four fifths observed a single time. Worth noting for this clone: Its specificity is unknown.

Unmatched junction bases numbered 4, after V lost 0 bases and J lost 0 bases. The CDR3 covers 15 residues. Looked up from germline, CDR1 is GTSNPN and CDR2 is SVGIG (reference sequence). General observations from the study: An analysis was carried out later, and it reportedly showed fewer N-insertions in an Asian-associated ancestry cluster than the approximately 700-donor mean. TRBV6-2, TRBV6-3 and some other V segments were excluded as indistinguishable.

Specimen: PBMCs. The sequence was collected from a man between 45 and 60 years old in good health and CMV-seropositive. This chain connects TRBV30 to TRBJ1-1; 7 bases align to TRBD1. In DNA, the CDR3 is TGTGCCTGGAGTGTGAGGAGGGGGCTGAACACTGAAGCTTTCTTT. Protein product: CAWSVRRGLNTEAFF.